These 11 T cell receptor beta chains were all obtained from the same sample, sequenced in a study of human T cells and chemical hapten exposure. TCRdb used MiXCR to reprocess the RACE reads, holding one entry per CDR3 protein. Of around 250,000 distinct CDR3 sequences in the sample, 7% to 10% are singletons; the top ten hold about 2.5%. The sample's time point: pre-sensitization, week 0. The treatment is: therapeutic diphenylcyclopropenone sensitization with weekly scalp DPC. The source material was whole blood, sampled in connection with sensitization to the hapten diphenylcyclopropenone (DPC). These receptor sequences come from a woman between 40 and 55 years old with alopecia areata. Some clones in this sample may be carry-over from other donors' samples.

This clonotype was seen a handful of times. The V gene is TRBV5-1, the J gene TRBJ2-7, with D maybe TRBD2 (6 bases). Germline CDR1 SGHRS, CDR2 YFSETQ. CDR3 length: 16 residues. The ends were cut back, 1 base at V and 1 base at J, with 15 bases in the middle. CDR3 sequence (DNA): TGCGCCAGCAGCTTGCTAGTTGGAGGGGCTTCCTACGAGCAGTACTTC. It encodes CASSLLVGGASYEQYF.

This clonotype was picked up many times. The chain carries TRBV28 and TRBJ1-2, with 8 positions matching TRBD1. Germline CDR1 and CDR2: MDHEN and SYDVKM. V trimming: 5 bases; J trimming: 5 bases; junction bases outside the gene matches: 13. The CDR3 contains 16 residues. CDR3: CASSTRHGGQAYGYTF. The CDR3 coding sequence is TGTGCCAGCAGTACCCGTCATGGGGGACAGGCTTATGGCTACACCTTC.

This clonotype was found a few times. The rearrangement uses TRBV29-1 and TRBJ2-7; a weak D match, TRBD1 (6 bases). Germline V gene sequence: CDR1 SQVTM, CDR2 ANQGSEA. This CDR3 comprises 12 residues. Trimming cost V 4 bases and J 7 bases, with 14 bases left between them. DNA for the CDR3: TGCAGCGTTGGGGACACCTTCTTGGAGCAGTACTTC. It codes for CSVGDTFLEQYF.

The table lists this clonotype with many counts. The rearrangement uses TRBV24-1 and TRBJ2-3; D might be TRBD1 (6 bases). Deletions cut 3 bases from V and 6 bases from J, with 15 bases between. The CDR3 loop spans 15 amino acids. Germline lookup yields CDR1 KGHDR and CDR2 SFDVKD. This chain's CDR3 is CATSDPRTEEDTQYF. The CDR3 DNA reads TGTGCCACCAGTGATCCCAGGACAGAAGAGGATACGCAGTATTTT.

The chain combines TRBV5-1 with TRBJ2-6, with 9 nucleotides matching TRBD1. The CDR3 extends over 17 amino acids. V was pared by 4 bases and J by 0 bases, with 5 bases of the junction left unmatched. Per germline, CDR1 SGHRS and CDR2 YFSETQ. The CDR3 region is CASSPGTGSSGANVLTF. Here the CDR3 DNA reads TGCGCCAGCAGCCCCGGGACAGGGAGCTCTGGGGCCAACGTCCTGACTTTC.

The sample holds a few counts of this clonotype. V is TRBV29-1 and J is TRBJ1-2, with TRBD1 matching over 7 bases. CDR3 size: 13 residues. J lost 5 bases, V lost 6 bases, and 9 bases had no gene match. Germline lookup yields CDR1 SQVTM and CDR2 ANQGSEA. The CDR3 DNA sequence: TGCAGCGTATCAGAGACAGGGTTATATGGCTACACCTTC. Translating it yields CSVSETGLYGYTF.

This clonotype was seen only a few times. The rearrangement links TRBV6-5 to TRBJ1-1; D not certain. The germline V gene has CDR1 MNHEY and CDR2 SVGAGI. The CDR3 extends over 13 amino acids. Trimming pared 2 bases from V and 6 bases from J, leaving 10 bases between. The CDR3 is CASSYPGTSEAFF. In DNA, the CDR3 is TGTGCCAGCAGTTACCCCGGAACGTCTGAAGCTTTCTTT.

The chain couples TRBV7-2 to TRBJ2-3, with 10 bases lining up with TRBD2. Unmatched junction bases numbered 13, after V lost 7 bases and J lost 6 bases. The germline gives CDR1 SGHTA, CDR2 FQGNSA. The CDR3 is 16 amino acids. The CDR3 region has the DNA TGTGCCAGCACGACCCGGGGGCTAGCGGGAGCCGATACGCAGTATTTT. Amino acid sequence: CASTTRGLAGADTQYF.

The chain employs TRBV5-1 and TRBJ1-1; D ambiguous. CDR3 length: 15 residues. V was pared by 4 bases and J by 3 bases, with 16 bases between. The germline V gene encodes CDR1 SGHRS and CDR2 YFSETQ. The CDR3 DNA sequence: TGCGCCAGCAGCCCCATTTTGCAATTGGACACTGAAGCTTTCTTT. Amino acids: CASSPILQLDTEAFF.

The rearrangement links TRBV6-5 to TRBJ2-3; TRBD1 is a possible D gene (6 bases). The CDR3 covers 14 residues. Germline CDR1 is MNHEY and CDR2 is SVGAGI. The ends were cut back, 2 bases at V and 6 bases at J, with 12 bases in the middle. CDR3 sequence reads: CASSYTNRADTQYF. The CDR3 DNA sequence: TGTGCCAGCAGTTACACGAACAGGGCTGATACGCAGTATTTT.

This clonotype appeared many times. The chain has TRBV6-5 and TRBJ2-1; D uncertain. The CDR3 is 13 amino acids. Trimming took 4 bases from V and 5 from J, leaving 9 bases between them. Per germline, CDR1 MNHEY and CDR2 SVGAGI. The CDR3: CASSFGPNNEQFF. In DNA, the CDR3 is TGTGCCAGCAGTTTCGGACCAAACAATGAGCAGTTCTTC.